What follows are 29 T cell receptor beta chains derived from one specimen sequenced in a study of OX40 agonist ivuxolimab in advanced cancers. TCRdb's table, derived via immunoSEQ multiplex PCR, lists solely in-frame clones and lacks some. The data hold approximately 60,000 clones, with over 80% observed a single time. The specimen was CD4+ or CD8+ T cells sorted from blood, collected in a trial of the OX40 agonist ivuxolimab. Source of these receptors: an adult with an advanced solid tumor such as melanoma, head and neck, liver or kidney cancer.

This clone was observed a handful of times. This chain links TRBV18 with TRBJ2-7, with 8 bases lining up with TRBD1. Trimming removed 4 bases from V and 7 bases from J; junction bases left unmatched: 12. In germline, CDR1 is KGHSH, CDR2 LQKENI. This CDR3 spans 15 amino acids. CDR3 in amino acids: CASSQETGEVGEQYF. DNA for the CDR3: TGTGCCAGCTCACAAGAGACAGGGGAGGTAGGAGAGCAGTACTTC.

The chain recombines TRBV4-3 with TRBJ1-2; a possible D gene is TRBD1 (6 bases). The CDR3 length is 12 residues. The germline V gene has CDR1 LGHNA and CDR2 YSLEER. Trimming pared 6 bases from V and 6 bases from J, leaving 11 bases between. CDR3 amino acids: CASSRGLDGYTF. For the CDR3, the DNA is TGCGCCAGCAGTCGGGGGCTGGATGGCTACACCTTC.

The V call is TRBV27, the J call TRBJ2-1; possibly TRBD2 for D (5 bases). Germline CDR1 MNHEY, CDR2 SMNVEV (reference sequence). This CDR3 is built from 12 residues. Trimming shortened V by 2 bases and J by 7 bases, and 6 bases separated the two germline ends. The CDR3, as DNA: TGTGCCAGCAGTTTACCGGGAAATGAGCAGTTCTTC. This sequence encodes CASSLPGNEQFF.

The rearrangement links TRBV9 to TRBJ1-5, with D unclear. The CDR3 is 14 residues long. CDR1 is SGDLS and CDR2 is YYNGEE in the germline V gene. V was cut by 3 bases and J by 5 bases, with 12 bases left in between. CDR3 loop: CASSATSGYQPQHF. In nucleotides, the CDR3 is TGTGCCAGCAGCGCCACATCGGGGTATCAGCCCCAGCATTTT.

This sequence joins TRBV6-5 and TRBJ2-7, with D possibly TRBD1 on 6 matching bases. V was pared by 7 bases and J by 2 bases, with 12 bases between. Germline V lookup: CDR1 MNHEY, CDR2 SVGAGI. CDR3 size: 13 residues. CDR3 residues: CASISGTTYEQYF. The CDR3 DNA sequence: TGTGCCAGCATTTCCGGGACAACCTACGAGCAGTACTTC.

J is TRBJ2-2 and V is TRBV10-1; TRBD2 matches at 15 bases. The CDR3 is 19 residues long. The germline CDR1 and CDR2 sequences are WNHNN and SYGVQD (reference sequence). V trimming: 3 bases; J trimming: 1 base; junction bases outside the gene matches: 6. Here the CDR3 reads CASSDWTSGRARNTGELFF. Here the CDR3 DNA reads TGCGCCAGCAGTGATTGGACTAGCGGGAGGGCCAGGAACACCGGGGAGCTGTTTTTT.

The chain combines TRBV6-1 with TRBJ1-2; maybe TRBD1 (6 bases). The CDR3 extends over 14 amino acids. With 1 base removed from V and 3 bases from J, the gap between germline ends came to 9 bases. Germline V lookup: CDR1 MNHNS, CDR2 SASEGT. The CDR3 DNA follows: TGTGCCAGCAGTGAAGGGGGGGGCCACTATGGCTACACCTTC. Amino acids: CASSEGGGHYGYTF.

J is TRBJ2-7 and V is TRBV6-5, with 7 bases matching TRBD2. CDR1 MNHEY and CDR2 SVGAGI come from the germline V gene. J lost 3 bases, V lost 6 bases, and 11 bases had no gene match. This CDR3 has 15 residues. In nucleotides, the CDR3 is TGTGCCAGCAGACCTCTAAGGGGAGGGCTCTACGAGCAGTACTTC. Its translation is CASRPLRGGLYEQYF.

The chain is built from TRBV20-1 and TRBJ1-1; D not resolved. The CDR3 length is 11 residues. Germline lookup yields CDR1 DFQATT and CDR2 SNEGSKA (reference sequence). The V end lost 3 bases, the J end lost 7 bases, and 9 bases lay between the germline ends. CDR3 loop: CSASRRYEAFF. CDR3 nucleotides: TGCAGTGCTAGTCGCAGATATGAAGCTTTCTTT.

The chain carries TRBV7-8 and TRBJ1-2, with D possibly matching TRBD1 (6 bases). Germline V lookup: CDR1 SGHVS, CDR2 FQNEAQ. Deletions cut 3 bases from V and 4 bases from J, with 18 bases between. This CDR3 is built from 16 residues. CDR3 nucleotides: TGTGCCAGCAGCTTTCGGAGTTTGGGGGCGGGCTATGGCTACACCTTC. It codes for CASSFRSLGAGYGYTF.

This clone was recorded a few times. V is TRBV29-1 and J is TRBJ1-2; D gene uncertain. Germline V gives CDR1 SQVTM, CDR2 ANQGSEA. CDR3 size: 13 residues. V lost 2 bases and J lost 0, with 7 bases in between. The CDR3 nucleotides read TGCAGCGTTGAACGGGCCTCTAACTATGGCTACACCTTC. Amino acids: CSVERASNYGYTF.

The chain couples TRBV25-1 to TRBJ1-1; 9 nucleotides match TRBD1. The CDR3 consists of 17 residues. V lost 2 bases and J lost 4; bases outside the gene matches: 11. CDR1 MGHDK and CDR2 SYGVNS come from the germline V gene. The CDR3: CASSEATGQGLGTEAFF. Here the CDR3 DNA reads TGTGCCAGCAGTGAAGCTACAGGACAGGGGCTGGGCACTGAAGCTTTCTTT.

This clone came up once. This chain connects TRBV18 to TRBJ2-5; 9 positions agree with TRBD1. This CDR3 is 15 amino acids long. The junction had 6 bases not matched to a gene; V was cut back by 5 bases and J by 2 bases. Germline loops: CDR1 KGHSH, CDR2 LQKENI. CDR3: CASSGGTGIQETQYF. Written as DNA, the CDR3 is TGTGCCAGCTCAGGCGGGACAGGGATACAAGAGACCCAGTACTTC.

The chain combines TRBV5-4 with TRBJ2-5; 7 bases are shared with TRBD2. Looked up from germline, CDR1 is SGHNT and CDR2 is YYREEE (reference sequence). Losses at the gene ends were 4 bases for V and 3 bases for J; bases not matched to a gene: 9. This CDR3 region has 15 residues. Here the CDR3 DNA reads TGTGCCAGCAGCCCCACCGGGACTAACAAAGAGACCCAGTACTTC. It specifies CASSPTGTNKETQYF.

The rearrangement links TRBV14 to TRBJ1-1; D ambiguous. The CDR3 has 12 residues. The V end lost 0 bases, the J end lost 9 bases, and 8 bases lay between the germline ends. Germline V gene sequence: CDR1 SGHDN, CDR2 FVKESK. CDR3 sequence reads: CASSQDSAKAFF. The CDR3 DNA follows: TGTGCCAGCAGCCAAGATTCGGCTAAAGCTTTCTTT.

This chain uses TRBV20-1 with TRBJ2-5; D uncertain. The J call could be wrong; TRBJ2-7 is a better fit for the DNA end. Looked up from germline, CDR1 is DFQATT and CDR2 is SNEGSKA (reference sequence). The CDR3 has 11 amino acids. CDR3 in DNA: TGCAGTGCTAGTACCACCTACGAGCAGTACTTC. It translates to CSASTTYEQYF.

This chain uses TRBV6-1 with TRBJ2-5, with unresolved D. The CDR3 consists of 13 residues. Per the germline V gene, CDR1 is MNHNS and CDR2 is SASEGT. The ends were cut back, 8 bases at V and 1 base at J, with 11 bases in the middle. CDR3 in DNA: TGTGCCAGCGTATTGGGGTCCCAAGAGACCCAGTACTTC. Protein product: CASVLGSQETQYF.

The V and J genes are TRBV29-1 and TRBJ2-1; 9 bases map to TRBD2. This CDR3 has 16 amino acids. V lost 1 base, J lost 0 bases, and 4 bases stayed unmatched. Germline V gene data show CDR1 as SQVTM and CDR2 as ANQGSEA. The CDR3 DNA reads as TGCAGCGTTGAAGGTTCTAGCGGGATCTCCTACAATGAGCAGTTCTTC. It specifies CSVEGSSGISYNEQFF.

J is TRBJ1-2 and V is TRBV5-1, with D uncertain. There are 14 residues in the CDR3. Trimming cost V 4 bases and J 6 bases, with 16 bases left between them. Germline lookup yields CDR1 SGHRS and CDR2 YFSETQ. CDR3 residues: CASSAARGVDGYTF. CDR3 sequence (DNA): TGCGCCAGCAGCGCGGCTCGGGGAGTGGATGGCTACACCTTC.

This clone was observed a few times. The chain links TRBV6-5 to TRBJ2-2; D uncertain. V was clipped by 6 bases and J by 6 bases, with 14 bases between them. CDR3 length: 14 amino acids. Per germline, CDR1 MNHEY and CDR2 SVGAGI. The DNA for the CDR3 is TGTGCCAGCAGCAACAGTCGAACAGCCGGGGAGCTGTTTTTT. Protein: CASSNSRTAGELFF.

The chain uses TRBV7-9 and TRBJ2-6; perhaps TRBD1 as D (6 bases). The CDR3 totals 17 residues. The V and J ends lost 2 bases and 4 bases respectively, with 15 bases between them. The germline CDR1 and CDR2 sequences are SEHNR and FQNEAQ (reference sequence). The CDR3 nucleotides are TGTGCCAGCAGCTTAACAGGGTCACTGTCCGGGGCCAACGTCCTGACTTTC. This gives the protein CASSLTGSLSGANVLTF.

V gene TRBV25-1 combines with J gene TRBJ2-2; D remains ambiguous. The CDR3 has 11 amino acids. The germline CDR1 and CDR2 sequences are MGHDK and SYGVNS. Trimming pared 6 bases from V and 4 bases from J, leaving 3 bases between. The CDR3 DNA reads TGTGCCAGCAGGAGCACCGGGGAGCTGTTTTTT. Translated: CASRSTGELFF.

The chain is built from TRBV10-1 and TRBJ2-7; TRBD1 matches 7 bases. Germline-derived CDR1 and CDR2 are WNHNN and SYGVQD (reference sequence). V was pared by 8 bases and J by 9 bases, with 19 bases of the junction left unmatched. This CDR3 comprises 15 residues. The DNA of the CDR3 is TGCGCCAGCCTGCCTAGTCCCGGGACAGTCCCGAGGCAGTACTTC. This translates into CASLPSPGTVPRQYF.

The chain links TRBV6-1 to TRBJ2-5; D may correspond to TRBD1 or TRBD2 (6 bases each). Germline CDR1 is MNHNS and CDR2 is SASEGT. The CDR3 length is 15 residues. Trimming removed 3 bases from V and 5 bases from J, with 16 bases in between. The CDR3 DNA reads TGTGCCAGCAGTGATGGTTGGACTACAGGGGAGACCCAGTACTTC. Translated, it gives CASSDGWTTGETQYF.

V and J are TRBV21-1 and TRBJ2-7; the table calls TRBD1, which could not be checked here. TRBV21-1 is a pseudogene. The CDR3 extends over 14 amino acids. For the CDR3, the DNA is TGTGCCAGCAGCAAAGGTTGGCCCACCTACGAGCAGTACTTC. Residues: CASSKGWPTYEQYF.

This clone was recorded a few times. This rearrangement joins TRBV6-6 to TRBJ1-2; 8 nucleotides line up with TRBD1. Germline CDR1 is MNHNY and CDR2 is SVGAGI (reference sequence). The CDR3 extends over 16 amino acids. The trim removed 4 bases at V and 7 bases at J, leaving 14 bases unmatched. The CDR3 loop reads CASSSLRAGGAGGYTF. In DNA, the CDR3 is TGTGCCAGCAGTTCCCTCCGCGCAGGGGGCGCGGGTGGCTACACCTTC.

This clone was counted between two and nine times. As DNA, the CDR3 is TGTGCCAGCAGCCTGCCGGGACAATATAAGGGCTACACCTTC. Translation: CASSLPGQYKGYTF. The chain carries TRBV11-2 and TRBJ1-2; maybe TRBD1 (6 bases). Germline loops: CDR1 SGHAT, CDR2 FQNNGV. The CDR3 runs 14 residues. V lost 5 bases, J lost 8 bases, and 18 bases lay in between.

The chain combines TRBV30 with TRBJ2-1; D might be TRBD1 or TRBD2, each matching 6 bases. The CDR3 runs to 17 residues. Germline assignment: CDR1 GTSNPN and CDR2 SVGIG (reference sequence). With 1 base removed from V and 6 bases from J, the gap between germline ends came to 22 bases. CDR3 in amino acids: CAWSGGAREYGINEQFF. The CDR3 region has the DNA TGTGCCTGGAGTGGGGGGGCCCGGGAGTACGGGATCAATGAGCAGTTCTTC. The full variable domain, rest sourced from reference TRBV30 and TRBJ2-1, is SQTIHQWPATLVQPVGSPLSLECTVEGTSNPNLYWYRQAAGRGLQLLFYSVGIGQISSEVPQNLSASRPQDRQFILSSKKLLLSDSGFYLCAWSGGAREYGINEQFFGPGTRLTVL.

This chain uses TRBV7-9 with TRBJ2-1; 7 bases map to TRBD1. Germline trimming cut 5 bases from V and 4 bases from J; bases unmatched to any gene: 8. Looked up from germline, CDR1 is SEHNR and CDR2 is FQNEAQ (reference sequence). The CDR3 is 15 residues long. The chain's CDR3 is CASSPPGTEYNEQFF. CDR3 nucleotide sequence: TGTGCCAGCAGCCCGCCTGGGACAGAATACAATGAGCAGTTCTTC. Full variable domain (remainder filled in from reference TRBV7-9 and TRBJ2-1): DTGVSQNPRHKITKRGQNVTFRCDPISEHNRLYWYRQTLGQGPEFLTYFQNEAQLEKSRLLSDRFSAERPKGSFSTLEIQRTEQGDSAMYLCASSPPGTEYNEQFFGPGTRLTVL.